These 21 T cell receptor beta chains were sequenced from one sample in a study of CD8 T cells in Susac syndrome. Random-hexamer reverse transcription was applied to about 0.45 to 1 ug RNA. TCRdb re-analysed the immunoSEQ multiplex PCR reads in MiXCR, keeping a single row per CDR3 protein. The sample includes over 350,000 distinct CDR3 sequences, 75% to 90% seen only once; the top ten take roughly 0.1%. The sequenced sample consisted of CD8+ T cells from PBMCs. These receptors came from a human donor with multiple sclerosis.

As for this clonotype: Its ends do not fully match the called genes, so a read error is possible. The rearrangement links TRBV29-1 to TRBJ2-1; tentative D call: TRBD1 (6 bases). The CDR3 contains 13 residues. Per the germline V gene, CDR1 is SQVTM and CDR2 is ANQGSEA. The CDR3 DNA follows: TGCAGCGTTGAGGGTGACTGGGACAATGGGCAGTTCTTC. This translates into CSVEGDWDNGQFF.

The chain is built from TRBV24-1 and TRBJ2-7; 7 bases fit TRBD1. Germline V gene lookup returns CDR1 KGHDR and CDR2 SFDVKD. This CDR3 is 17 amino acids long. With 7 bases clipped from V and 1 base from J, the junction kept 15 bases outside the gene matches. Written as DNA, the CDR3 is TGTGCCACCAGAACCAACCCCCAAGACAGGGAATCCTACGAGCAGTACTTC. Protein sequence: CATRTNPQDRESYEQYF.

The V call is TRBV28, the J call TRBJ2-3; either TRBD1 or TRBD2 may supply D (5 bases each). Germline CDR1 and CDR2: MDHEN and SYDVKM. The CDR3 contains 17 residues. Trimming shortened V by 3 bases and J by 0 bases, and 16 bases separated the two germline ends. The CDR3 loop is CASSFEFGGGSTDTQYF. CDR3 DNA: TGTGCCAGCAGTTTTGAGTTTGGGGGTGGGAGCACAGATACGCAGTATTTT. Together with reference TRBV28 and TRBJ2-3, the CDR3 gives the full variable domain: DVKVTQSSRYLVKRTGEKVFLECVQDMDHENMFWYRQDPGLGLRLIYFSYDVKMKEKGDIPEGYSVSREKKERFSLILESASTNQTSMYLCASSFEFGGGSTDTQYFGPGTRLTVL.

The gene calls are TRBV6-2 or TRBV6-3 and TRBJ1-2; D is unclear. V shed 2 bases and J shed 6 bases, with 22 bases lying between them. Per the germline V gene, CDR1 is MNHEY and CDR2 is SVGEGT. There are 17 residues in the CDR3. The DNA of the CDR3 is TGTGCCAGCAGTTACGACATTTCGAGTCCGGAGGAGGATGGCTACACCTTC. Its translation is CASSYDISSPEEDGYTF.

This clonotype came up once. This chain uses TRBV11-2 with TRBJ2-2; 7 bases align to TRBD2. The germline V gene encodes CDR1 SGHAT and CDR2 FQNNGV. The V and J ends lost 2 bases and 3 bases, in that order; junction bases with no gene match: 15. This CDR3 has 19 residues. The CDR3 DNA follows: TGTGCCAGCAGCTTAACCCGAGGATGGGCGGGAGCCGACACCGGGGAGCTGTTTTTT. Protein: CASSLTRGWAGADTGELFF.

The chain employs TRBV13 and TRBJ2-3; 9 nucleotides line up with TRBD1. With V trimmed by 4 bases and J by 2 bases, 4 bases remained unmatched. The CDR3 extends over 15 amino acids. CDR1 PRHDT and CDR2 FYEKMQ come from the germline V gene (reference sequence). The CDR3: CASSYGQGITDTQYF. The CDR3 nucleotides read TGTGCCAGCAGCTACGGACAGGGGATCACAGATACGCAGTATTTT.

This sequence joins TRBV12-3 or TRBV12-4 and TRBJ2-5; TRBD1 or TRBD2 may be the D gene (5 bases each). The germline V and J ends were trimmed by 6 bases and 2 bases, with 10 bases remaining between them. The CDR3 is 13 amino acids. Here the CDR3 reads CASRGDGQETQYF. Written as DNA, the CDR3 is TGTGCCAGCAGGGGGGACGGACAAGAGACCCAGTACTTC.

The chain links TRBV6-5 to TRBJ2-7, with D possibly being TRBD1 (6 bases). Trimming removed 0 bases from V and 5 bases from J, with 8 bases in between. Germline V gene lookup returns CDR1 MNHEY and CDR2 SVGAGI. This CDR3 has 13 residues. For the CDR3, the DNA is TGTGCCAGCAGTTACTCTGGGGGCCACGAGCAGTACTTC. Protein product: CASSYSGGHEQYF.

The rearrangement links TRBV25-1 to TRBJ2-5; D is perhaps TRBD1 (5 bases). Trimming removed 1 base at V and 5 bases at J, with 8 bases between. Germline V gene sequence: CDR1 MGHDK, CDR2 SYGVNS. The CDR3 loop spans 13 amino acids. The CDR3 DNA follows: TGTGCCAGCAGTGAATTGGGGCTGGAGACCCAGTACTTC. Its protein product is CASSELGLETQYF.

V gene TRBV19 combines with J gene TRBJ2-1; TRBD2 matches 8 bases. This CDR3 contains 14 residues. The germline V gene encodes CDR1 LNHDA and CDR2 SQIVND (reference sequence). With V trimmed by 5 bases and J by 3 bases, 3 bases remained unmatched. The DNA for the CDR3 is TGTGCCAGTAGTGTCAGCGGGGGCTACAATGAGCAGTTCTTC. This encodes CASSVSGGYNEQFF.

The chain joins TRBV6-5 to TRBJ1-4, with D tentatively TRBD1 (5 bases). Germline V gene data show CDR1 as MNHEY and CDR2 as SVGAGI. The CDR3 has 16 residues. The germline V and J ends were trimmed by 2 bases and 0 bases, with 10 bases remaining between them. CDR3 sequence reads: CASSYAGGATNEKLFF. The CDR3 DNA reads TGTGCCAGCAGTTACGCGGGAGGGGCAACTAATGAAAAACTGTTTTTT.

This clonotype appeared once. The junction differs from germline at one of its ends, possibly a read error. The genes are TRBV7-7 and TRBJ2-7; D unclear. This CDR3 contains 14 residues. In germline, CDR1 is SSHAT, CDR2 FNYEAQ (reference sequence). CDR3 in amino acids: CASSPRTDGYEQYF. DNA for the CDR3: TGTGCTAGCAGCCCTCGGACGGATGGCTACGAGCAGTACTTC.

This sequence joins TRBV30 and TRBJ1-1, with 7 bases aligning to TRBD1. Germline assignment: CDR1 GTSNPN and CDR2 SVGIG (reference sequence). V shed 1 base and J 3 bases; nucleotides not matched to a gene: 5. This CDR3 is 14 amino acids long. As DNA, the CDR3 is TGTGCCTGGAGTGGACAAACAGGGGACACTGAAGCTTTCTTT. It encodes CAWSGQTGDTEAFF.

The CDR3 coding sequence is TGTGCCACCGGATCTGGGGACCTCGCCTACGAGCAGTACTTC. Its translation is CATGSGDLAYEQYF. The chain links TRBV15 to TRBJ2-7; TRBD1 or TRBD2 may be the D gene (5 bases each). Trimming shortened V by 8 bases and J by 2 bases, and 16 bases separated the two germline ends. The germline CDR1 and CDR2 sequences are LNHNV and YYDKDF (reference sequence). CDR3 length: 14 amino acids.

This chain uses TRBV20-1 with TRBJ1-1; D unclear. The CDR3 extends over 13 amino acids. Germline CDR1 DFQATT, CDR2 SNEGSKA (reference sequence). The germline V and J ends were trimmed by 0 bases and 4 bases, with 9 bases remaining between them. The CDR3 coding sequence is TGCAGTGCTAGAGATAGTTTGGGCACTGAAGCTTTCTTT. Translating gives CSARDSLGTEAFF.

This clonotype turned up a few times. The chain links TRBV4-1 to TRBJ2-7; D remains unclear. The CDR3 totals 15 residues. The germline CDR1 and CDR2 sequences are MGHRA and YSYEKL. V lost 6 bases, J lost 1 base, and 16 bases lay in between. The chain's CDR3 is CASSLNSAGSYEQYF. For the CDR3, the DNA is TGCGCCAGCAGTCTAAATTCGGCAGGATCCTACGAGCAGTACTTC.

The chain employs TRBV5-1 and TRBJ2-7; D is uncertain. Trimming left V 3 bases short and J 7 bases short, with 11 bases between. The CDR3 consists of 12 residues. Germline-derived CDR1 and CDR2 are SGHRS and YFSETQ. The CDR3 DNA reads TGCGCCAGCAGCTCGCCTACCGGGGAGCAGTACTTC. It is translated as CASSSPTGEQYF.

V is TRBV6-5 and J is TRBJ2-1, with D possibly being TRBD2 (5 bases). CDR3 length: 17 residues. V gave up 2 bases and J gave up 7 bases, with 21 bases separating them. Germline lookup yields CDR1 MNHEY and CDR2 SVGAGI. The CDR3 region has the DNA TGTGCCAGCAGTTACAGAATTGCCGACGGCGGGCCAAATGAGCAGTTCTTC. This gives the protein CASSYRIADGGPNEQFF.

V usage is TRBV4-1 and J usage is TRBJ1-1; D uncertain. The germline V and J ends were trimmed by 0 bases and 3 bases, with 8 bases remaining between them. Germline V gives CDR1 MGHRA, CDR2 YSYEKL. The CDR3 has 14 residues. CDR3 coding DNA: TGCGCCAGCAGCCAAGAAGGTAGCTACACTGAAGCTTTCTTT. Translated, it gives CASSQEGSYTEAFF.

This chain connects TRBV2 to TRBJ2-3; 7 nucleotides agree with TRBD1. J gave up 3 bases and V 11 bases, and 8 bases lay outside the gene matches. The CDR3 extends over 13 amino acids. The V gene's germline CDR1 is SNHLY and CDR2 FYNNEI. The CDR3 nucleotides read TGTGCCGCGATAAGGGGGCCTACAGATACGCAGTATTTT. It yields the protein CAAIRGPTDTQYF.

The V and J genes are TRBV4-1 and TRBJ2-7, with 8 bases fitting TRBD2. This CDR3 comprises 16 residues. The V segment lost 0 bases and the J segment 4 bases; nucleotides outside the gene matches: 8. Germline lookup yields CDR1 MGHRA and CDR2 YSYEKL. The CDR3 nucleotides are TGCGCCAGCAGCCAAGAAGGTAGCGGGATTTTGTACGAGCAGTACTTC. Translation: CASSQEGSGILYEQYF.